The 15 T cell receptor beta chains listed next were all sequenced from one sample in a study of blood T cells in healthy people across ages. A second PCR, run for roughly 6 to 11 cycles, used a sample-barcoded 5' primer plus a J-beta primer mix. TCRdb reanalysed the 5' RACE reads using MiXCR and keeps one entry per CDR3 protein. The table shows around 700,000 distinct CDR3 sequences, with just under 25% occurring only once. This same sample was also part of a study on T cells of mothers and their children.

Sequencing used blood. Source of these receptors: a boy between 5 and 17 years old in good health.

This clonotype has a single count. J is TRBJ2-5 and V is TRBV3-1, with 7 bases identical to TRBD1. The assigned J gene may be wrong: the sequence end matches TRBJ2-7 better. CDR1 is LGHDT and CDR2 is YNNKEL in the germline V gene (reference sequence). This CDR3 spans 15 amino acids. The CDR3 is CASSQGQGVYYEQYF. The CDR3 DNA reads as TGTGCCAGCAGCCAAGGGCAGGGGGTTTACTACGAGCAGTACTTC.

This clonotype has just a few counts. CDR3 coding DNA: TGTGCCAGCATCAACCAGGGGGCGGTCCACGAGCAGTACTTC. Protein: CASINQGAVHEQYF. V and J are TRBV6-6 and TRBJ2-1; 8 positions agree with TRBD1. The DNA end is a closer match to TRBJ2-7, so the J assignment may be wrong. The length of the CDR3 is 14 residues. The germline V gene has CDR1 MNHNY and CDR2 SVGAGI (reference sequence).

This clonotype was observed a few times. The chain combines TRBV29-1 with TRBJ1-2; perhaps TRBD1 as D (5 bases). The CDR3 sequence is 14 residues long. CDR1 and CDR2 from the germline V gene are SQVTM and ANQGSEA. The ends were cut back, 0 bases at V and 4 bases at J, with 12 bases in the middle. CDR3 amino acids: CSVEDLSGFYGYTF. DNA for the CDR3: TGCAGCGTTGAAGATCTTTCAGGGTTCTATGGCTACACCTTC.

This chain joins TRBV7-3 and TRBJ1-2; a weak D match, TRBD1 (5 bases). The V end was cut by 5 bases, the J end by 4 bases, with 17 bases between. The CDR3 is 15 residues long. Germline CDR1 and CDR2: SGHTA and FQGTGA. CDR3 region: CASSPGGGSAYGYTF. CDR3 DNA sequence: TGTGCCAGCAGCCCTGGGGGGGGTTCAGCCTATGGCTACACCTTC.

This clonotype has only a few counts. The rearrangement uses TRBV3-1 and TRBJ2-5, with TRBD1 identical over 8 bases. The last part of the DNA fits TRBJ2-1 better; the J call may be wrong. Per the germline V gene, CDR1 is LGHDT and CDR2 is YNNKEL (reference sequence). This CDR3 is built from 16 residues. DNA of the CDR3: TGTGCCAGCAGAGCCTACCCAGGGGGCTCTACTGGTGAGCAGTTCTTC. The encoded protein is CASRAYPGGSTGEQFF.

The chain employs TRBV27 and TRBJ2-5, with TRBD1 as a possible D gene (7 bases). Trimming took off 1 base at V and 5 bases at J, with 14 bases between the two ends. This CDR3 spans 15 amino acids. Germline V lookup: CDR1 MNHEY, CDR2 SMNVEV (reference sequence). The CDR3 nucleotides read TGTGCCAGCAGTTTATTAGGGGGCGGGGAGGAGACCCAGTACTTC. Its translation is CASSLLGGGEETQYF.

The chain couples TRBV7-3 to TRBJ2-1; 10 positions agree with TRBD2. This CDR3 region has 13 residues. From germline, CDR1 is SGHTA and CDR2 FQGTGA. Trimming removed 5 bases from V and 10 bases from J; junction bases left unmatched: 5. As DNA, the CDR3 is TGTGCCAGCAGCCCCGGGACTAGCGCCGAGCAGTTCTTC. As protein: CASSPGTSAEQFF.

J is TRBJ1-2 and V is TRBV29-1; D call uncertain. Germline V CDR1 and CDR2: SQVTM, ANQGSEA. With 5 bases removed from V and 8 bases from J, the gap between germline ends came to 15 bases. CDR3 length: 12 amino acids. DNA of the CDR3: TGCAGCGTTCTTTTGTTCACGGGAGGCTACACCTTC. It specifies CSVLLFTGGYTF.

A few counts support this clonotype. The chain uses TRBV7-9 and TRBJ1-2; D might be TRBD1 (6 bases). The V gene's germline CDR1 is SEHNR and CDR2 FQNEAQ (reference sequence). V lost 5 bases, J lost 4 bases, and 14 bases lay in between. The CDR3 sequence is 14 residues long. The DNA for the CDR3 is TGTGCCAGCAGCCTCGGACAGTCCACCTATGGCTACACCTTC. It yields the protein CASSLGQSTYGYTF.

This chain connects TRBV14 to TRBJ2-5; no definite D call. Between the trimmed V and J ends, which lost 2 bases and 5 bases, there was a span of 12 bases. The germline V gene encodes CDR1 SGHDN and CDR2 FVKESK. This CDR3 spans 14 amino acids. The CDR3 reads CASSQLALVETQYF. The CDR3 DNA reads as TGTGCCAGCAGCCAATTAGCCCTAGTTGAGACCCAGTACTTC.

This clonotype was detected a few times. The chain joins TRBV27 to TRBJ2-5; D unclear. Germline V gene lookup returns CDR1 MNHEY and CDR2 SMNVEV (reference sequence). The CDR3 contains 14 residues. Trimming took off 9 bases at V and 2 bases at J, with 16 bases between the two ends. In DNA, the CDR3 is TGTGCCAGGCGTCTAGGATACCTACAAGAGACCCAGTACTTC. It yields the protein CARRLGYLQETQYF.

This clonotype was picked up a small number of times. This chain links TRBV6-1 with TRBJ2-3, with D maybe TRBD2 (5 bases). The CDR3 extends over 13 amino acids. V lost 7 bases, J lost 2 bases, and 10 bases lay in between. CDR1 MNHNS and CDR2 SASEGT come from the germline V gene. CDR3 in amino acids: CASTRAITDTQYF. The CDR3 nucleotides are TGTGCCAGCACGCGGGCCATCACAGATACGCAGTATTTT.

The V and J genes are TRBV7-9 and TRBJ2-1; no reliable D call. Germline values: CDR1 SEHNR, CDR2 FQNEAQ (reference sequence). The CDR3 spans 16 residues. The germline V and J ends were trimmed by 2 bases and 0 bases, with 11 bases remaining between them. DNA of the CDR3: TGTGCCAGCAGCTTACTCCGGAGTAGCTCCTACAATGAGCAGTTCTTC. It encodes CASSLLRSSSYNEQFF.

This rearrangement joins TRBV7-9 to TRBJ2-3; TRBD1 matches 10 bases. V lost 6 bases to trimming and J lost 3 bases; unmatched junction nucleotides: 12. This CDR3 has 17 amino acids. Germline CDR1 SEHNR, CDR2 FQNEAQ (reference sequence). The CDR3 loop reads CASRQIIRDRGTDTQYF. In DNA form, the CDR3 reads TGTGCCAGCAGACAAATAATTAGGGACAGGGGTACAGATACGCAGTATTTT.

This chain links TRBV5-5 with TRBJ2-5, with D perhaps TRBD1 (5 bases). The CDR3 has 14 amino acids. The V gene lost 4 bases and the J gene lost 4 bases, with 14 bases spanning the gap. The V gene's germline CDR1 is SGHKS and CDR2 YYEKEE (reference sequence). The CDR3 sequence: CASSQAAGRETQYF. CDR3 nucleotides: TGTGCCAGCAGCCAGGCGGCAGGGCGAGAGACCCAGTACTTC.